A selection of T cell receptor beta chains follows, all from one sample in a study of T-cell reconstitution after alpha-beta-depleted transplantation in children. Using its own MiXCR run on the PCR reads, TCRdb lists one record per CDR3 protein. The sample holds around 580,000 distinct CDR3 sequences, 20% to 25% seen once. This specimen consisted of PBMCs, mostly from graft donor cells, obtained 360 days after TCRalphabeta/CD19-depleted stem cell transplant. Receptors were obtained from a boy in the first two years of life who had a stem cell transplant for acute myeloid leukemia, so the T cells may come from the graft donor. CDR3s include the opening cysteine and the closing phenylalanine or tryptophan. The order of the fields is J gene, V gene, CDR3 length, clone size, D gene, CDR3 protein, CDR3 DNA. D genes are given only for firm matches. Size values are once, few and many counts, or a class for expanded clones, and some rows have none.

>TRBJ2-5|TRBV20-1|13|few|TRBD2
CSASLAGPETQYF
TGCAGTGCATCACTAGCGGGCCCAGAGACCCAGTACTTC
>TRBJ2-1|TRBV24-1|16|NA|NA
CATSDPGTGAVNEQFF
TGTGCCACCAGTGATCCCGGGACCGGCGCAGTCAATGAGCAGTTCTTC
>TRBJ2-3|TRBV20-1|14|few|TRBD1
CSAAPGQGLDTQYF
TGCAGTGCAGCCCCGGGACAGGGATTAGATACGCAGTATTTT
>TRBJ2-2|TRBV6-5|16|once|NA
CASSYSGTLNTGELFF
TGTGCCAGCAGTTACTCGGGGACTCTGAACACCGGGGAGCTGTTTTTT
>TRBJ2-1|TRBV20-1|14|few|TRBD2
CSAMSGSSYNEQFF
TGCAGTGCTATGAGCGGGAGCTCCTACAATGAGCAGTTCTTC
>TRBJ1-1|TRBV10-1|13|NA|NA
CASRQGMNTEAFF
TGCGCCAGCAGACAGGGAATGAACACTGAAGCTTTCTTT
>TRBJ2-3|TRBV10-3|12|NA|NA
CAIGIAADTQYF
TGTGCCATCGGGATAGCGGCAGATACGCAGTATTTT
>TRBJ2-7|TRBV9|15|NA|NA
CASSVEAKPLYEQYF
TGTGCCAGCAGCGTAGAGGCAAAACCGCTCTACGAGCAGTACTTC
>TRBJ2-3|TRBV12-3/TRBV12-4|16|few|TRBD1
CASNLRDRGQIDTQYF
TGTGCCAGCAACCTCCGGGACAGGGGTCAAATAGATACGCAGTATTTT
>TRBJ2-5|TRBV20-1|13|NA|NA
CSARGRGGETQYF
TGCAGTGCTAGAGGCAGGGGTGGAGAGACCCAGTACTTC
>TRBJ2-4|TRBV5-6|14|NA|NA
CASSHNRRESIQYF
TGTGCCAGCAGCCACAACAGGAGGGAGAGCATTCAGTACTTC
>TRBJ2-5|TRBV6-5|14|NA|NA
CASSYSGTGKTQYF
TGTGCCAGCAGTTACTCGGGGACGGGAAAGACCCAGTACTTC
>TRBJ1-2|TRBV5-1|14|NA|NA
CASSLPGTFYGYTF
TGCGCCAGCAGCTTGCCAGGGACGTTCTATGGCTACACCTTC
>TRBJ2-2|TRBV7-2|17|few|NA
CASSSQGRRKNTGELFF
TGTGCCAGCAGTTCCCAAGGTAGAAGGAAGAACACCGGGGAGCTGTTTTTT
>TRBJ2-3|TRBV5-1|17|NA|TRBD1
CASSLFTGQGGRDTQYF
TGCGCCAGCAGTTTGTTTACCGGACAGGGGGGTAGGGATACGCAGTATTTT
>TRBJ2-4|TRBV20-1|15|few|NA
CSARNRNLAKNIQYF
TGCAGTGCTAGAAACAGGAACCTAGCCAAAAACATTCAGTACTTC
>TRBJ2-1|TRBV29-1|14|few|TRBD2
CSTVRGLAYNEQFF
TGCAGCACCGTAAGGGGACTAGCTTACAATGAGCAGTTCTTC
>TRBJ1-2|TRBV3-1|16|many|NA
CASSPEVGPRGRGYTF
TGTGCCAGCAGCCCAGAAGTGGGGCCGCGAGGAAGGGGCTACACCTTC
>TRBJ2-1|TRBV12-3/TRBV12-4|15|once|NA
CASSLRQTSYNEQFF
TGTGCCAGCAGTTTGAGGCAAACCTCCTACAATGAGCAGTTCTTC
>TRBJ2-5|TRBV7-9|13|NA|NA
CASSTPGEETQYF
TGTGCCAGCAGCACACCGGGAGAAGAGACCCAGTACTTC
>TRBJ2-2|TRBV6-5|16|NA|TRBD2
CASSYPRLAGTGELFF
TGTGCCAGCAGTTACCCAAGACTAGCGGGCACCGGGGAGCTGTTTTTT
>TRBJ2-5|TRBV9|13|few|NA
CASSPAVQETQYF
TGTGCCAGCAGCCCGGCGGTCCAAGAGACCCAGTACTTC
>TRBJ2-5|TRBV20-1|14|few|NA
CSARDPGMGETQYF
TGCAGTGCTAGAGATCCAGGCATGGGAGAGACCCAGTACTTC
>TRBJ2-1|TRBV7-8|15|many|NA
CASSLVVGEYNEQFF
TGTGCCAGCAGCTTAGTGGTGGGGGAATACAATGAGCAGTTCTTC
>TRBJ2-5|TRBV5-1|12|many|NA
CASKAAQETQYF
TGCGCCAGCAAAGCGGCACAAGAGACCCAGTACTTC
>TRBJ2-1|TRBV15|15|NA|TRBD2
CATSRERGEYNEQFF
TGTGCCACCAGCAGAGAGCGGGGGGAATACAATGAGCAGTTCTTC
>TRBJ2-3|TRBV7-2|16|NA|TRBD2
CASSLDGRGNTDTQYF
TGTGCCAGCAGCTTAGATGGGAGGGGCAACACAGATACGCAGTATTTT
>TRBJ2-5|TRBV20-1|13|few|TRBD2
CSASSGGMETQYF
TGCAGTGCTAGTAGCGGGGGGATGGAGACCCAGTACTTC
>TRBJ1-5|TRBV6-5|17|many|NA
CASTLNSPAYSNQPQHF
TGTGCCAGCACCCTAAATAGTCCAGCTTATAGCAATCAGCCCCAGCATTTT